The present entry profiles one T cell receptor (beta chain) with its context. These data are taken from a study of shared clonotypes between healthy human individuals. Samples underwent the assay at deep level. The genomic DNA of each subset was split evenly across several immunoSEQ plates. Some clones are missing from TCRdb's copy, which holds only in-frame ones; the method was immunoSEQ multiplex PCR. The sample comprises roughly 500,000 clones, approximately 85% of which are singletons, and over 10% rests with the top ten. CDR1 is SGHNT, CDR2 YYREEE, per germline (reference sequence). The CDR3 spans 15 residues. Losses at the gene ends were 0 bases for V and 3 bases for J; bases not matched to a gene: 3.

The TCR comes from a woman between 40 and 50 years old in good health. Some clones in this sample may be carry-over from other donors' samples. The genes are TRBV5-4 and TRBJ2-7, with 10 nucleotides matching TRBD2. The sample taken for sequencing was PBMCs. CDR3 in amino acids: CASSLAGTSDYEQYF. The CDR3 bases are TGTGCCAGCAGCTTGGCAGGGACTAGCGACTACGAGCAGTACTTC.